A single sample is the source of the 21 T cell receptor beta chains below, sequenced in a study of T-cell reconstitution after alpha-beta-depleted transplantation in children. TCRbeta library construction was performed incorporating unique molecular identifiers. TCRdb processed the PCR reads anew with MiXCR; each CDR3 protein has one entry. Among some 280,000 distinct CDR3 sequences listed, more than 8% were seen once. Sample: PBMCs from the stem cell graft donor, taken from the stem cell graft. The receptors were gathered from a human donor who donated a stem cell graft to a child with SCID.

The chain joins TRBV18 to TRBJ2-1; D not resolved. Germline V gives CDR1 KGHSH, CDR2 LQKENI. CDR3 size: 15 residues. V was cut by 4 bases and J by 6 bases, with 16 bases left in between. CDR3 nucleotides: TGTGCCAGCTCACTGGTTATCGGGCCCGTCAATGAGCAGTTCTTC. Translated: CASSLVIGPVNEQFF.

The CDR3 DNA reads as TGCGCCAGCAGCTTTTTCCAGGGTGGCTCACCCCTCCACTTT. Residues: CASSFFQGGSPLHF. The chain is built from TRBV5-1 and TRBJ1-6; possibly TRBD1 for D (5 bases). Trimming left V 2 bases short and J 10 bases short, with 13 bases between. The germline CDR1 and CDR2 sequences are SGHRS and YFSETQ. This CDR3 comprises 14 residues.

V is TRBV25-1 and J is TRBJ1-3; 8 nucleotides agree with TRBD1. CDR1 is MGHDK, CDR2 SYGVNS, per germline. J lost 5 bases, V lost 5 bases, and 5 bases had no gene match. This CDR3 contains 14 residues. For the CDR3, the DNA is TGTGCCAGCAGTCATAGCAGGGGGCGAAACACCATATATTTT. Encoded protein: CASSHSRGRNTIYF.

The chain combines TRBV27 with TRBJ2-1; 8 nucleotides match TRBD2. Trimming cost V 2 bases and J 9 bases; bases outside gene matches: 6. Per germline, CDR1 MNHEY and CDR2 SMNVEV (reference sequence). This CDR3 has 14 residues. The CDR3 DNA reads TGTGCCAGCAGTTTACGGGGGGGGAAGAGTGAGCAGTTCTTC. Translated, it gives CASSLRGGKSEQFF.

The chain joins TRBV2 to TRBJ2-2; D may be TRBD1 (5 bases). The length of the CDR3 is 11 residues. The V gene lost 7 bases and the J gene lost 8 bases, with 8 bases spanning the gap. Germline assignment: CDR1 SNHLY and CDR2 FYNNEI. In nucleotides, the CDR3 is TGTGCCAGCAACCAGGGTGGGGAGCTGTTTTTT. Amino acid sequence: CASNQGGELFF.

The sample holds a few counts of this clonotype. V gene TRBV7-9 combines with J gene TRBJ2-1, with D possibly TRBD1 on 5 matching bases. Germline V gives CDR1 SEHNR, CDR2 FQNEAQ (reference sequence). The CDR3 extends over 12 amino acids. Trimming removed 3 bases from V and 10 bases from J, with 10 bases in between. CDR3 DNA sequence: TGTGCCAGCAGCTTGGGTAGACAGGAGCAGTTCTTC. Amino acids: CASSLGRQEQFF. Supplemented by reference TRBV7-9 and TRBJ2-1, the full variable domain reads DTGVSQNPRHKITKRGQNVTFRCDPISEHNRLYWYRQTLGQGPEFLTYFQNEAQLEKSRLLSDRFSAERPKGSFSTLEIQRTEQGDSAMYLCASSLGRQEQFFGPGTRLTVL.

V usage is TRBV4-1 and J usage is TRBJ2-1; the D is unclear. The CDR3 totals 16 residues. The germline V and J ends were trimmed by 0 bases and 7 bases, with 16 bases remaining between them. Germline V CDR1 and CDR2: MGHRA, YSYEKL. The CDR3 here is CASSQDRESYWNEQFF. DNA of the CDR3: TGCGCCAGCAGCCAAGATCGAGAGAGCTATTGGAATGAGCAGTTCTTC.

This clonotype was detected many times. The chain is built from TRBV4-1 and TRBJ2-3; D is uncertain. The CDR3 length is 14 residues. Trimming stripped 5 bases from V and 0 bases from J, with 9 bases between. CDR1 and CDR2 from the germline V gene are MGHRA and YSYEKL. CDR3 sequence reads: CASSDTKSTDTQYF. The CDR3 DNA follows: TGCGCCAGCAGCGACACAAAGAGCACAGATACGCAGTATTTT.

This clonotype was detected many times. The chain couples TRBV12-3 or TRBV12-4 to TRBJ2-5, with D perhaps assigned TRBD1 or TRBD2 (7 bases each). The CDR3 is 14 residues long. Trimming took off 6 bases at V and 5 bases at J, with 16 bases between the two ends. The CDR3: CASSPRQGGETQYF. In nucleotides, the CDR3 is TGTGCCAGCAGCCCCCGACAGGGAGGGGAGACCCAGTACTTC.

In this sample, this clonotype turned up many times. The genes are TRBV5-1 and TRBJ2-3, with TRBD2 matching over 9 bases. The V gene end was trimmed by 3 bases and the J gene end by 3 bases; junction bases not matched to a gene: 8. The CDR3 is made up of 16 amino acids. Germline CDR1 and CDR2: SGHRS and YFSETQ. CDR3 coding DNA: TGCGCCAGCAGCTCCGGAAATAGCGGGGGTACAGATACGCAGTATTTT. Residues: CASSSGNSGGTDTQYF.

The CDR3 nucleotides are TGTGCCAGCATCTACAGGGGAAACGGCGGGGAGCTGTTTTTT. This encodes CASIYRGNGGELFF. The chain uses TRBV6-2 or TRBV6-3 and TRBJ2-2; TRBD1 agrees at 7 bases. V lost 7 bases to trimming and J lost 7 bases; unmatched junction nucleotides: 9. Germline lookup yields CDR1 MNHEY and CDR2 SVGEGT. This CDR3 is 14 amino acids long.

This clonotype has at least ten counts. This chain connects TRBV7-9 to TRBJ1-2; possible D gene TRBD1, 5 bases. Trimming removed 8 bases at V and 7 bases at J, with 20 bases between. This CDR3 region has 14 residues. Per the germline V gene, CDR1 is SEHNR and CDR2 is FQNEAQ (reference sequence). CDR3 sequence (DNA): TGTGCCAGCGAAGAGGACACTGTCTATGGTGGCTACACCTTC. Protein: CASEEDTVYGGYTF.

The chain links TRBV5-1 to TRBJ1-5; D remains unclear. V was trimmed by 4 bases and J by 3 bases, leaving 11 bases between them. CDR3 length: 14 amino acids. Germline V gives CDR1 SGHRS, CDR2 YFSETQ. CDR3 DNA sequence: TGCGCCAGCAGCCCCGGGATTCCCAATCAGCCCCAGCATTTT. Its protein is CASSPGIPNQPQHF.

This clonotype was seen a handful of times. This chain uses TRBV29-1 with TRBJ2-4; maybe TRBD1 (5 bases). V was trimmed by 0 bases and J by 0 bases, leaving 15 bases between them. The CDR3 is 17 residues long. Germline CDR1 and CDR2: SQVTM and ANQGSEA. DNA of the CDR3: TGCAGCGTTGAAGATCGGAGACAGCTCCTAGCCAAAAACATTCAGTACTTC. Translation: CSVEDRRQLLAKNIQYF.

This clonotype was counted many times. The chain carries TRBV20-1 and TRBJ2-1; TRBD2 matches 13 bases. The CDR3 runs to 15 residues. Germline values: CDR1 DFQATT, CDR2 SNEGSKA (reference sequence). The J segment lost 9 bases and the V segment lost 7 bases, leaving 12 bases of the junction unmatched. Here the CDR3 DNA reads TGCAGTGTAGGACTAGCGGGGGACCCAATGGGTGAGCAGTTCTTC. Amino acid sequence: CSVGLAGDPMGEQFF.

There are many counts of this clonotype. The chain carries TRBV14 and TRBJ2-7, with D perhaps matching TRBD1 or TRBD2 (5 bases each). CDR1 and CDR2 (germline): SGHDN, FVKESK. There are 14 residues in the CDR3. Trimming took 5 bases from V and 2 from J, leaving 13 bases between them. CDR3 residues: CASSFGTGTYEQYF. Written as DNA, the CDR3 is TGTGCCAGCAGCTTTGGGACGGGAACCTACGAGCAGTACTTC.

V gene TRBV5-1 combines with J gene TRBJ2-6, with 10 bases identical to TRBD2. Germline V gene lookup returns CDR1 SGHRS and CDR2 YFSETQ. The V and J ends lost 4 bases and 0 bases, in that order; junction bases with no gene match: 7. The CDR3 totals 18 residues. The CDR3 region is CASSPSGGPSSGANVLTF. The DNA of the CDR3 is TGCGCCAGCAGCCCTAGCGGGGGCCCTTCCTCTGGGGCCAACGTCCTGACTTTC.

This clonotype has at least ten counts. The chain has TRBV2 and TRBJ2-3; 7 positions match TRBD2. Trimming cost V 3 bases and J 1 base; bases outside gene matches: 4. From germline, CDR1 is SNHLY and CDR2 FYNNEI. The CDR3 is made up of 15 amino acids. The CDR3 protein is CASSDRGDGTDTQYF. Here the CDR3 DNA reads TGTGCCAGCAGTGATCGGGGGGATGGCACAGATACGCAGTATTTT.

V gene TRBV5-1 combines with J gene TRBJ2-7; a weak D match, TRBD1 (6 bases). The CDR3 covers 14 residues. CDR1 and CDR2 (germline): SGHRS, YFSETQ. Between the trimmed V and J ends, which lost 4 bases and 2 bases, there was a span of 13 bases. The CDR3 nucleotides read TGCGCCAGCAGCCTAACAGGGCACCCCTACGAGCAGTACTTC. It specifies CASSLTGHPYEQYF.

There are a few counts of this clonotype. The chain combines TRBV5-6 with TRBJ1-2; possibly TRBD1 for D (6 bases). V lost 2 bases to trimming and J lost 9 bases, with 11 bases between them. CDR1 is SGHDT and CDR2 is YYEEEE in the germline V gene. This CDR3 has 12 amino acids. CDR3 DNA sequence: TGTGCCAGCAGCTTAGCGACAGGTAGCTACACCTTC. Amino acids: CASSLATGSYTF. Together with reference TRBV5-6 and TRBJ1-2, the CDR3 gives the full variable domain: DAGVTQSPTHLIKTRGQQVTLRCSPKSGHDTVSWYQQALGQGPQFIFQYYEEEERQRGNFPDRFSGHQFPNYSSELNVNALLLGDSALYLCASSLATGSYTFGSGTRLTVV.

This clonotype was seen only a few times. The DNA for the CDR3 is TGTGCCAGCAGTGAATCGACAGGGTATTATCAGCCCCAGCATTTT. Amino acids: CASSESTGYYQPQHF. This rearrangement joins TRBV2 to TRBJ1-5; 7 bases are a match to TRBD1. Germline V CDR1 and CDR2: SNHLY, FYNNEI. The CDR3 is 15 amino acids. J lost 5 bases, V lost 2 bases, and 6 bases had no gene match.